Presented here are 10 T cell receptor beta chains from one specimen sequenced in a study of cytomegalovirus exposure and HLA in healthy donors. Primers included in the PCR were 60 Vbeta and 13 Jbeta primers. Using immunoSEQ multiplex PCR, the repertoire was profiled, and TCRdb retains in-frame clones only, with some absent. The sample holds some 130,000 clones. The sequenced sample consisted of PBMCs. These receptors all stem from a woman in her thirties or forties in good health and CMV-seropositive.

The V gene is TRBV2, the J gene TRBJ2-3, with 7 nucleotides matching TRBD1. V gave up 10 bases and J gave up 2 bases; unmatched junction bases: 6. This CDR3 is 13 amino acids long. From germline, CDR1 is SNHLY and CDR2 FYNNEI. The CDR3 protein is CATDRDFTDTQYF. CDR3 DNA: TGTGCCACCGACAGGGATTTCACAGATACGCAGTATTTT. Supplemented by reference TRBV2 and TRBJ2-3, the full variable domain reads EPEVTQTPSHQVTQMGQEVILRCVPISNHLYFYWYRQILGQKVEFLVSFYNNEISEKSEIFDDQFSVERPDGSNFTLKIRSTKLEDSAMYFCATDRDFTDTQYFGPGTRLTVL.

This sequence joins TRBV13 and TRBJ2-7, with a tentative D call TRBD1 (6 bases). Germline CDR1 is PRHDT and CDR2 is FYEKMQ (reference sequence). The CDR3 covers 14 residues. V was pared by 4 bases and J by 3 bases, with 13 bases between. CDR3 region: CASSSRDKGYEQYF. CDR3 bases: TGTGCCAGCAGCTCCCGGGACAAGGGCTACGAGCAGTACTTC. Full variable domain (remainder filled in from reference TRBV13 and TRBJ2-7): AAGVIQSPRHLIKEKRETATLKCYPIPRHDTVYWYQQGPGQDPQFLISFYEKMQSDKGSIPDRFSAQQFSDYHSELNMSSLELGDSALYFCASSSRDKGYEQYFGPGTRLTVT.

The chain carries TRBV7-9 and TRBJ1-5; 7 positions agree with TRBD1. After removal of 8 bases from V and 0 bases from J, the junction contained 4 bases not matched to a gene. The CDR3 runs 14 residues. Looked up from germline, CDR1 is SEHNR and CDR2 is FQNEAQ (reference sequence). CDR3 DNA: TGTGCCAGCCTCGACAGGGATAGCAATCAGCCCCAGCATTTT. Amino acids: CASLDRDSNQPQHF.

The gene calls are TRBV6-1 and TRBJ2-5; TRBD2 aligns across 10 bases. This CDR3 spans 15 amino acids. V was clipped by 2 bases and J by 2 bases; unmatched bases: 2. Germline CDR1 is MNHNS and CDR2 is SASEGT. The DNA for the CDR3 is TGTGCCAGCAGTGAACTAGCGGGAGAGCAAGAGACCCAGTACTTC. Residues: CASSELAGEQETQYF.

The chain employs TRBV2 and TRBJ2-7; TRBD1 might be the D (5 bases). CDR3 length: 11 amino acids. V was pared by 11 bases and J by 2 bases, with 10 bases between. CDR1 and CDR2 (germline): SNHLY, FYNNEI. The DNA of the CDR3 is TGTGCCTGCCGACAGCCCTACGAGCAGTACTTC. As protein: CACRQPYEQYF.

The chain joins TRBV2 to TRBJ2-7, with 9 bases that match TRBD2. Germline CDR1 SNHLY, CDR2 FYNNEI. The CDR3 runs 15 residues. V shed 7 bases and J 0 bases; nucleotides not matched to a gene: 7. CDR3 region: CASKSLAGYSYEQYF. The CDR3 nucleotides are TGTGCCAGCAAGTCGCTAGCGGGGTACTCCTACGAGCAGTACTTC.

A word on this clone: The junction shows a germline mismatch at one end, possibly a read error. The chain joins TRBV7-7 to TRBJ2-1, with 8 bases lining up with TRBD2. The CDR3 loop spans 14 amino acids. Germline assignment: CDR1 SSHAT and CDR2 FNYEAQ (reference sequence). Written as DNA, the CDR3 is TGTGCTAGCAGCTTTTCCGGGAGGGCCAATGAGCAGTTCTTC. The encoded protein is CASSFSGRANEQFF.

V is TRBV7-2 and J is TRBJ2-1, with 11 bases that match TRBD2. This CDR3 comprises 16 residues. CDR1 SGHTA and CDR2 FQGNSA come from the germline V gene. V was pared by 1 base and J by 3 bases, with 2 bases of the junction left unmatched. Here the CDR3 DNA reads TGTGCCAGCAGCTTAGGGGGACTAGCGGTCTACAATGAGCAGTTCTTC. It yields the protein CASSLGGLAVYNEQFF.

On this clone itself: The junction differs from germline at one of its ends, possibly a read error. The genes are TRBV27 and TRBJ1-1; 8 nucleotides match TRBD1. Germline loops: CDR1 MNHEY, CDR2 SMNVEV (reference sequence). This CDR3 spans 16 amino acids. The CDR3 coding sequence is TGTACCAGCAGTTTGACAGGGGTCAAAATGAACACTGAAGCTTTCTTT. As protein: CTSSLTGVKMNTEAFF.

The V call is TRBV6-1, the J call TRBJ1-2, with 8 bases aligning to TRBD1. Per the germline V gene, CDR1 is MNHNS and CDR2 is SASEGT. CDR3 length: 16 residues. The ends lost 2 bases at V and 7 bases at J; junction bases unmatched: 12. The DNA for the CDR3 is TGTGCCAGCAGTGAATTAGGACAGGGAAAAGGAAGTGGCTACACCTTC. Translated: CASSELGQGKGSGYTF.